This entry features one T cell receptor (beta chain) sequence. Its cognate antigen is unknown. This CDR3 comprises 15 residues. Per the germline V gene, CDR1 is SGHNT and CDR2 is YYREEE (reference sequence). V was shortened by 1 base and J by 5 bases, with 16 bases between the two germline ends. These data come from a study of T cell responses to AZD1222 COVID-19 vaccine. The study, taken as a whole, reports: Clonal diversity may have been underestimated in mostly white British donors.

Measured with immunoSEQ multiplex PCR; TCRdb has only the in-frame clones, and not every one. Here the sample spans around 110,000 clones, about 90% being singletons. This sequence joins TRBV5-4 and TRBJ2-7; either TRBD1 or TRBD2 may supply D (5 bases each). The input for sequencing was peripheral blood, taken 28 days after the second AZD1222 dose. The receptor's source is an adult who received the AZD1222 COVID-19 vaccine. CDR3: CASSLKPFGGHEQYF. Here the CDR3 DNA reads TGTGCCAGCAGCTTGAAACCCTTTGGGGGACACGAGCAGTACTTC.